Listed below are T cell receptor beta chains from one sample, sequenced in a study of technical replicates of blood from four donors. Some clones are missing from TCRdb's copy, which holds only in-frame ones; the method was immunoSEQ multiplex PCR. The sample has tens of thousands of clones, more than 85% seen once. Sequences were obtained from PBMCs. Source of these receptors: a human donor in good health. Some clones in this sample may be carry-over from other donors' samples. Both conserved end residues are part of each CDR3. The D gene is left open where the match is weak.

TRBV7-8	TRBJ2-7	NA	TGTGCCAGCAGCCCTCTTGCGGGTGGCAAGCAGTACTTC	CASSPLAGGKQYF
TRBV5-4	TRBJ2-2	NA	TGTGCCAGCGCCGGGTTAAACACCGGGGAGCTGTTTTTT	CASAGLNTGELFF
TRBV9	TRBJ2-3	NA	TGTGCCAGCAGCTCCCACGAGGCGCTAAGTTGGGATACGCAGTATTTT	CASSSHEALSWDTQYF
TRBV30	TRBJ2-3	NA	TGTGCCTGGGGCCCTCCCACGCAGTATTTT	CAWGPPTQYF
TRBV2	TRBJ2-1	TRBD2	TGTGCCAGCAGTGAAGGTGTGGCGGGAGGGCCCTACAATGAGCAGTTCTTC	CASSEGVAGGPYNEQFF
TRBV12-2	TRBJ1-6	NA	TGTGCAAGTCGCTACCTTGACACATCGAGCTCCTATAATTCACCCCTCCACTTT	CASRYLDTSSSYNSPLHF
TRBV7-8	TRBJ2-1	NA	TGTGCCAGCAGCGCCGACTGGAACCCTATGGATGAGCAGTTCTTC	CASSADWNPMDEQFF
TRBV6-6	TRBJ1-1	NA	TGTGCCAGCAGCATCATCCGACGAGGGAACACTGAAGCTTTCTTT	CASSIIRRGNTEAFF
TRBV4-1	TRBJ1-1	NA	TGCGCCAGCAGCCAAGACCGGGGGACGGACACTGAAGCTTTCTTT	CASSQDRGTDTEAFF
TRBV7-9	TRBJ2-7	TRBD2	TGTGCCAGCAGCCTAAGCGGGGGCCTTGGGGAGCAGTACTTC	CASSLSGGLGEQYF